Described below is a single T cell receptor (beta chain) sequence and its context. The antigen it recognizes is unknown. No quality values exist for individual bases; no much larger clone is one base distant. From the cysteine through the phenylalanine, the CDR3 covers 19 amino acids. CDR3 DNA is the only sequence kept; it has 57 bases, read in frame from the first base. Reading the germline V gene gives CDR1 SGHDN and CDR2 FVKESK. Clipping removes 5 bases from V and 4 bases from J, with 17 as the unmatched junction base count. This record comes from a study of blood T cell repertoires in COVID-19 (dated by TCRdb to the early 2020s). Background on the whole study: The collaborator samples originated in the United States, Italy and Spain and spanned the acute and convalescent phases of COVID-19. The prospective study material was composed of cDNA or gDNA derived from T cells, B-cell-depleted T cells, or PBMCs. Subjects who had been exposed to COVID-19, were actively infected with it, or had recovered from it provided the deeply sampled blood TCRbeta repertoires that made up the dataset. Where HLA class I and class II types were available, the types were taken from metadata supplied by the sample provider, not from assay-based typing. Samples came from the ongoing ImmuneRACE study (first 160 participants) plus 1,254 subjects from 6 global collaborators. The repertoires were released in a freely available public database intended as a resource for research on the immune response to SARS-CoV-2. The sample metadata nearly always contained a de-identified subject ID, COVID-19 status, age in years and sex. What the authors observed across the whole study: The amount of clinical and demographic metadata varied by source and participant and was provided uncurated.

The immunoSEQ Assay, a bias-controlled multiplex PCR, was used to amplify TCRbeta CDR3 regions from genomic DNA. The original methods were these. Within the assay, amplification of reference gene primers was used to estimate how many nucleated cells each sample contained. To quantify the absolute abundance of each unique TCRbeta CDR3 rearrangement, sequence reads were collapsed and filtered. For each sample, productive Simpson clonality was calculated as the square root of Simpson's diversity index over productive rearrangements. TCRdb mirrors the immuneACCESS table, restricted to in-frame sequences. Some clones are absent from its copies; in checked studies, under half trace to an unresolved V gene, and the reason for the others is unknown. V, J and clone size are those of that table, while D and trimming were read from the DNA. The sample profile shows 100,000 or so clones; around 82% of them were found once. The top ten hold about 7% of the sample.

Each collaborating institution followed its own protocols to collect whole blood in K2EDTA tubes. For TCRbeta analysis, collaborators shipped samples in one of three forms: frozen whole blood, isolated PBMCs, or DNA extracted from either of those sample types. This TCR came from a man in his fifties with active or convalescent COVID-19. Sequenced input: peripheral blood. The sequence is built from TRBV14 and TRBJ1-6, with TRBD1 identical over 7 junction bases. The CDR3 amino acid sequence is: CASSDDRVGASGYNSPLHF. The DNA sequence is TGTGCCAGCAGCGATGACAGGGTCGGTGCCTCGGGATATAATTCACCCCTCCACTTT. Extended through the reference TRBV14 and TRBJ1-6 proteins, this CDR3 yields the full variable domain: EAGVTQFPSHSVIEKGQTVTLRCDPISGHDNLYWYRRVMGKEIKFLLHFVKESKQDESGMPNNRFLAERTGGTYSTLKVQPAELEDSGVYFCASSDDRVGASGYNSPLHFGNGTRLTVT.